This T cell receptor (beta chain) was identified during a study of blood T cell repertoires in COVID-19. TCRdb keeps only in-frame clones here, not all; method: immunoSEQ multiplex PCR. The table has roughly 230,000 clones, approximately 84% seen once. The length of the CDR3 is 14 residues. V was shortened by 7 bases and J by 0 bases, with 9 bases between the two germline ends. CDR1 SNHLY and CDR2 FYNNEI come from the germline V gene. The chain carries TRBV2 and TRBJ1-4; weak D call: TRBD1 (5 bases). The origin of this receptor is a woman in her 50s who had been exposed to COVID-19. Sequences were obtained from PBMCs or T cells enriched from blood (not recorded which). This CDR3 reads CASTRGSTNEKLFF. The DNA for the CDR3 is TGTGCCAGCACTCGGGGGTCAACTAATGAAAAACTGTTTTTT. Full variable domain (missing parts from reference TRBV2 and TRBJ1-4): EPEVTQTPSHQVTQMGQEVILRCVPISNHLYFYWYRQILGQKVEFLVSFYNNEISEKSEIFDDQFSVERPDGSNFTLKIRSTKLEDSAMYFCASTRGSTNEKLFFGSGTQLSVL.